The rows below give T cell receptor beta chains drawn from one sample of a study of beta chain features in type 1 diabetes. The data were produced by immunoSEQ multiplex PCR, yet TCRdb's version contains in-frame clones alone and is incomplete. This table has under 950,000 clones, 15% to 20% appearing once. The sequencing input was naive CD4+ T cells from blood. Receptors were obtained from a woman in her late teens or twenties in good health. CDR3s include the opening cysteine and the closing phenylalanine or tryptophan. D genes are given only for firm matches. The size of a clone is reported for some rows only, either as once, few or many, or as a class for expanded clones.

DNA,CDR3,size,D,V,J
TGTGCCAGCAGTTTAGGGGGGCGGGCTGAGCAGTTCTTC,CASSLGGRAEQFF,few,.,TRBV27,TRBJ2-1
TGTGCCAGCAGCTTAGGGCCCAGGACCTCTGGAAACACCATATATTTT,CASSLGPRTSGNTIYF,.,.,TRBV7-9,TRBJ1-3
TGTGCCAGCAGTCCGAGGACTAGCCGAAACACAGATACGCAGTATTTT,CASSPRTSRNTDTQYF,once,TRBD2,TRBV27,TRBJ2-3
TGTGCCAGCAGCTTTGCAGGGCCCTACACTGAAGCTTTCTTT,CASSFAGPYTEAFF,.,.,TRBV7-9,TRBJ1-1
TGTGCCAGCTCACCTAACGGCGATTCCTACGAGCAGTACTTC,CASSPNGDSYEQYF,.,.,TRBV18,TRBJ2-7
TGCGCCAGCAGCCAAGAACTCTCGGGAGAAGTTTTCTACAATGAGCAGTTCTTC,CASSQELSGEVFYNEQFF,.,.,TRBV4-3,TRBJ2-1
TGTGCCAGCGATTCCGCCTCCGGGGGGGCCTACGAGCAGTACTTC,CASDSASGGAYEQYF,.,TRBD2,TRBV28,TRBJ2-7
TGTGCCAGCAGCTTAGCGCTCCAGGGGTCTGGGGCCAACGTCCTGACTTTC,CASSLALQGSGANVLTF,few,.,TRBV7-9,TRBJ2-6
TGTGCCAGCAGCTTATCTGCGTTTGGGGGGGAAGCTTTCTTT,CASSLSAFGGEAFF,.,.,TRBV11-1,TRBJ1-1
TGCGCCAGCAGCTTAGTGGGAGAAGGGAATGAGCAGTTCTTC,CASSLVGEGNEQFF,.,.,TRBV5-1,TRBJ2-1
TGTGCCAGCAGGCTGACTAGCGGGTCCTACAATGAGCAGTTCTTC,CASRLTSGSYNEQFF,.,TRBD2,TRBV2,TRBJ2-1
TGTGCCAGCAGTGAAAGGGTTCGACAGCCATCGAACTACGAGCAGTACTTC,CASSERVRQPSNYEQYF,.,.,TRBV25-1,TRBJ2-7
TGCGCCAGCAGCCAAGATGCTAGCGGGAGGGGCCCCGGTACGGATACGCAGTATTTT,CASSQDASGRGPGTDTQYF,few,TRBD2,TRBV4-3,TRBJ2-3
TGTGCCAGCAGCCAGAAGCGGATAACCTCTTCCTACAATGAGCAGTTCTTC,CASSQKRITSSYNEQFF,.,.,TRBV4-2,TRBJ2-1
TGTGCCAGCTCACCCCAGATTCCTAGCGGCCAATACAATGAGCAGTTCTTC,CASSPQIPSGQYNEQFF,.,TRBD2,TRBV18,TRBJ2-1
TGTGCCAGCAGTTTAAGGGGGGGCGCGGAAAAACTGTTTTTT,CASSLRGGAEKLFF,few,.,TRBV27,TRBJ1-4
TGTGCCAGCAGCTTACAGCCCAGCCATGAGCAGTTCTTC,CASSLQPSHEQFF,once,.,TRBV7-8,TRBJ2-1
TGTGCCAGCAGCCAAGAGGGCTGGCAGTACTTC,CASSQEGWQYF,few,.,TRBV11-2,TRBJ2-7
TGTGCCAGTAGTATTCGGGGGATGAACACTGAAGCTTTCTTT,CASSIRGMNTEAFF,.,.,TRBV19,TRBJ1-1
TGTGCCAGCAAAGTAGTCCTCCTTGGCACCGGGGAGCTGTTTTTT,CASKVVLLGTGELFF,few,.,TRBV2,TRBJ2-2
TGTGCCAGCAGCCCCCGACAGGGGAGGCTCGATGGCTACACCTTC,CASSPRQGRLDGYTF,few,TRBD1,TRBV7-9,TRBJ1-2
TGTGCCAGCAGTGAAGCACGGGCAGGGTCGCAGCCCCAGCATTTT,CASSEARAGSQPQHF,.,.,TRBV2,TRBJ1-5
TGTGCCAGCAGCTTAAATCCCGGGAGTGGGAATGAGCAGTTCTTC,CASSLNPGSGNEQFF,.,.,TRBV7-3,TRBJ2-1
TGTGCCAGCAGTGAAGTCTCGCGGGAGTCCTACGAGCAGTACTTC,CASSEVSRESYEQYF,few,TRBD2,TRBV2,TRBJ2-7
TGTGCCAGCAGTCGGACCTGGAAGCTAGCGGGAGGGCGAACAGATACGCAGTATTTT,CASSRTWKLAGGRTDTQYF,few,TRBD2,TRBV27,TRBJ2-3
TGTGCCAGCAGCCAAGGCTCAGGGGGTGGCTACACCTTC,CASSQGSGGGYTF,.,TRBD1,TRBV4-2,TRBJ1-2
TGTGCCAGCAGTTTGATCTTACAGGATCAGCCCCAGCATTTT,CASSLILQDQPQHF,few,.,TRBV6-6,TRBJ1-5
TGTGCCAGCAGCTGGACTCAGGGGGAAGGCTATGGCTACACCTTC,CASSWTQGEGYGYTF,.,TRBD1,TRBV5-4,TRBJ1-2
TGTGCCAGCAGCTTGCATACATCTAGCACAGATACGCAGTATTTT,CASSLHTSSTDTQYF,.,.,TRBV11-1,TRBJ2-3
TGTGCCAGCAGCTTAGTTCCGGCAGCAACTAATGAAAAACTGTTTTTT,CASSLVPAATNEKLFF,.,.,TRBV7-6,TRBJ1-4
TGTGCCAGCAGGCAACAGGGGGTGAACACCGGGGAGCTGTTTTTT,CASRQQGVNTGELFF,few,TRBD1,TRBV2,TRBJ2-2
TGTGCCAGCAGCCCTGGGCCTAGCGAAAAACTGTTTTTT,CASSPGPSEKLFF,.,.,TRBV7-2,TRBJ1-4
TGTGCCAGCAGCCGGAACAGGGGCTTTAATGAAAAACTGTTTTTT,CASSRNRGFNEKLFF,few,TRBD1,TRBV28,TRBJ1-4
TGTGCCAGCAGCTTAGGACTAGTCCAAGAGACCCAGTACTTC,CASSLGLVQETQYF,few,TRBD2,TRBV5-6,TRBJ2-5
TGTGCCAGCAGCGTACTAGTGCCTGCCGGGGAGCTGTTTTTT,CASSVLVPAGELFF,.,.,TRBV7-2,TRBJ2-2
TGTGCCAGCAGCTTAACCCCGGGACTCCTGAACACCGGGGAGCTGTTTTTT,CASSLTPGLLNTGELFF,few,.,TRBV7-3,TRBJ2-2
TGTGCCAGCAGCCGAGGGACTGAGAACACTGAAGCTTTCTTT,CASSRGTENTEAFF,.,.,TRBV5-4,TRBJ1-1
TGTGCCAGCAGCCCAGGTCCTGGAAACACCATATATTTT,CASSPGPGNTIYF,few,.,TRBV14,TRBJ1-3
TGTGCCAGCAGCGTAACAAACACCGGGGAGCTGTTTTTT,CASSVTNTGELFF,few,.,TRBV5-6,TRBJ2-2
TGTGCCAGCAGCCAGCTACCACCTAGCGGCAACCAAGAGACCCAGTACTTC,CASSQLPPSGNQETQYF,few,TRBD2,TRBV5-4,TRBJ2-5
TGTGCCAGCAGCTTAGCTTCGGACGAGCAGTACTTC,CASSLASDEQYF,few,.,TRBV7-9,TRBJ2-7